The 18 T cell receptor beta chains below come from one sample, sequenced in a study of lymphopenia after photon versus proton radiotherapy. Here immunoSEQ multiplex PCR was the method, and the copy in TCRdb shows in-frame clones only, minus some. Here the sample spans 15,000 to 20,000 clones, around four fifths being singletons. The specimen was peripheral blood, collected from a patient treated with photon-based radiotherapy. Every receptor here comes from a woman in her 50s with pancreatic cancer.

The rearrangement joins TRBV5-4 to TRBJ2-3; 8 bases line up with TRBD2. The CDR3 sequence is 16 residues long. Germline V gene lookup returns CDR1 SGHNT and CDR2 YYREEE (reference sequence). The V gene end was trimmed by 0 bases and the J gene end by 1 base; junction bases not matched to a gene: 4. Here the CDR3 reads CASSLGPGGGTDTQYF. The CDR3 DNA reads TGTGCCAGCAGCTTGGGACCGGGAGGGGGCACAGATACGCAGTATTTT.

This clone was observed once. At one of its ends the junction is not consistent with the germline gene, which may arise from a read error. The chain has TRBV19 and TRBJ2-7; TRBD1 is a possible D gene (6 bases). The CDR3 spans 14 residues. The germline gives CDR1 LNHDA, CDR2 SQIVND (reference sequence). In DNA form, the CDR3 reads TGTGCCAGTACCTCCGGGACAACCACTTACGAGCAGTGCTTC. Translation gives CASTSGTTTYEQCF. The whole variable domain, filled in from reference TRBV19 and TRBJ2-7, reads DGGITQSPKYLFRKEGQNVTLSCEQNLNHDAMYWYRQDPGQGLRLIYYSQIVNDFQKGDIAEGYSVSREKKESFPLTVTSAQKNPTAFYLCASTSGTTTYEQCFGPGTRLTVT.

CDR3 sequence reads: CASSPLSGPGTTQYF. CDR3 nucleotide sequence: TGTGCCAGCAGCCCACTTAGCGGTCCGGGAACTACGCAGTATTTT. The genes are TRBV7-3 and TRBJ2-3, with D possibly TRBD2 on 6 matching bases. V was trimmed by 5 bases and J by 8 bases, leaving 20 bases between them. Germline CDR1 and CDR2: SGHTA and FQGTGA. The CDR3 extends over 15 amino acids.

V usage is TRBV11-2 and J usage is TRBJ2-7; D gene uncertain. Germline CDR1 SGHAT, CDR2 FQNNGV. CDR3 length: 13 residues. Trimming took 2 bases from V and 3 from J, leaving 8 bases between them. CDR3 coding DNA: TGTGCCAGCAGCTTACCTACTAACTACGAGCAGTACTTC. Its protein product is CASSLPTNYEQYF.

The V gene is TRBV30, the J gene TRBJ2-4, with D uncertain. The CDR3 totals 16 residues. The germline gives CDR1 GTSNPN, CDR2 SVGIG (reference sequence). Trimming removed 4 bases from V and 0 bases from J, with 16 bases in between. CDR3 sequence (DNA): TGTGCCTGGACTCCAAGGGCGACGCTAGCCAAAAACATTCAGTACTTC. It encodes CAWTPRATLAKNIQYF.

CDR3 coding DNA: TGTGCCAGCAGTTTGGTGCTCCCGGGACTAGCGGGAGTTCACGAGCAGTACTTC. Protein: CASSLVLPGLAGVHEQYF. The V call is TRBV27, the J call TRBJ2-7, with TRBD2 matching over 14 bases. Unmatched junction bases numbered 12, after V lost 3 bases and J lost 5 bases. This CDR3 has 18 residues. The germline gives CDR1 MNHEY, CDR2 SMNVEV (reference sequence).

The chain uses TRBV10-3 and TRBJ2-1; TRBD1 agrees at 10 bases. The trim removed 6 bases at V and 10 bases at J, leaving 3 bases unmatched. This CDR3 spans 12 amino acids. Germline loops: CDR1 ENHRY, CDR2 SYGVKD. DNA of the CDR3: TGTGCCATCAGCCCGGGACAGGGGGAGCAGTTCTTC. Residues: CAISPGQGEQFF.

This clone has a single count. This rearrangement joins TRBV7-2 to TRBJ2-3; no firm D call. CDR1 and CDR2 from the germline V gene are SGHTA and FQGNSA. CDR3 length equals 13 residues. Trimming pared 5 bases from V and 5 bases from J, leaving 11 bases between. Here the CDR3 DNA reads TGTGCCAGCAGCACCGGCAGAAGAGATACGCAGTATTTT. It is translated as CASSTGRRDTQYF. Using reference TRBV7-2 and TRBJ2-3 for the parts outside the CDR3, the full variable domain is GAGVSQSPSNKVTEKGKDVELRCDPISGHTALYWYRQSLGQGLEFLIYFQGNSAPDKSGLPSDRFSAERTGGSVSTLTIQRTQQEDSAVYLCASSTGRRDTQYFGPGTRLTVL.

This rearrangement joins TRBV10-1 to TRBJ1-4; unclear D gene. V lost 3 bases to trimming and J lost 0 bases, with 5 bases between them. This CDR3 spans 14 amino acids. CDR1 is WNHNN and CDR2 is SYGVQD in the germline V gene (reference sequence). The CDR3 sequence is CASSEGSTNEKLFF. Here the CDR3 DNA reads TGCGCCAGCAGTGAAGGGTCAACTAATGAAAAACTGTTTTTT.

This clone was seen a few times. The chain joins TRBV5-4 to TRBJ2-3, with no clear D. From germline, CDR1 is SGHNT and CDR2 YYREEE (reference sequence). This CDR3 region has 15 residues. V dropped 0 bases and J dropped 0 bases, with 8 bases sitting between them. The CDR3 nucleotides are TGTGCCAGCAGCTTGGGCGGCTCTAGCACAGATACGCAGTATTTT. Encoded protein: CASSLGGSSTDTQYF. The entire variable domain, with the rest obtained from reference TRBV5-4 and TRBJ2-3, is as follows: ETGVTQSPTHLIKTRGQQVTLRCSSQSGHNTVSWYQQALGQGPQFIFQYYREEENGRGNFPPRFSGLQFPNYSSELNVNALELDDSALYLCASSLGGSSTDTQYFGPGTRLTVL.

The chain couples TRBV5-6 to TRBJ1-2; D unresolved. The CDR3 covers 14 residues. Germline V gene data show CDR1 as SGHDT and CDR2 as YYEEEE. The ends were cut back, 1 base at V and 3 bases at J, with 10 bases in the middle. CDR3 amino acids: CASSLWPTDYGYTF. CDR3 coding DNA: TGTGCCAGCAGCTTGTGGCCCACCGACTATGGCTACACCTTC.

The chain couples TRBV5-4 to TRBJ2-1; D may be TRBD1 (5 bases). V was trimmed by 4 bases and J by 7 bases, leaving 24 bases between them. Germline CDR1 reads SGHNT; CDR2 reads YYREEE (reference sequence). CDR3 size: 17 residues. The CDR3 sequence: CASSLSGSSQGKNEQFF. Written as DNA, the CDR3 is TGTGCCAGCAGCCTGTCCGGGTCCTCTCAGGGAAAGAATGAGCAGTTCTTC. The whole variable domain, filled in from reference TRBV5-4 and TRBJ2-1, reads ETGVTQSPTHLIKTRGQQVTLRCSSQSGHNTVSWYQQALGQGPQFIFQYYREEENGRGNFPPRFSGLQFPNYSSELNVNALELDDSALYLCASSLSGSSQGKNEQFFGPGTRLTVL.

This sequence joins TRBV2 and TRBJ2-1, with TRBD1 identical over 9 bases. Germline trimming cut 6 bases from V and 2 bases from J; bases unmatched to any gene: 8. CDR3 length equals 16 residues. Looked up from germline, CDR1 is SNHLY and CDR2 is FYNNEI. CDR3: CASRGPGTGPYNEQFF. In nucleotides, the CDR3 is TGTGCCAGCAGGGGTCCCGGGACAGGGCCCTACAATGAGCAGTTCTTC.

The genes are TRBV11-2 and TRBJ2-1, with unresolved D. V shed 5 bases and J shed 10 bases, with 15 bases lying between them. This CDR3 comprises 13 residues. Germline assignment: CDR1 SGHAT and CDR2 FQNNGV. CDR3 region: CASSRHSSYEQFF. The CDR3, as DNA: TGTGCCAGCAGCCGGCACTCTAGTTACGAGCAGTTCTTC.

The V and J genes are TRBV7-2 and TRBJ2-2; 7 nucleotides agree with TRBD2. The CDR3 is 17 residues long. Germline loops: CDR1 SGHTA, CDR2 FQGNSA. V trimming: 5 bases; J trimming: 4 bases; junction bases outside the gene matches: 13. The CDR3 reads CASSHPRGESFTGELFF. CDR3 in DNA: TGTGCCAGCAGCCACCCTCGGGGGGAGAGCTTCACCGGGGAGCTGTTTTTT. Supplemented by reference TRBV7-2 and TRBJ2-2, the full variable domain reads GAGVSQSPSNKVTEKGKDVELRCDPISGHTALYWYRQSLGQGLEFLIYFQGNSAPDKSGLPSDRFSAERTGGSVSTLTIQRTQQEDSAVYLCASSHPRGESFTGELFFGEGSRLTVL.

The chain has TRBV28 and TRBJ1-2; TRBD1 might be the D (6 bases). V was shortened by 6 bases and J by 2 bases, with 13 bases between the two germline ends. There are 14 residues in the CDR3. CDR1 is MDHEN, CDR2 SYDVKM, per germline. CDR3 DNA sequence: TGTGCCAGCAGGGGGGGACACCTCAACTATGGCTACACCTTC. Protein: CASRGGHLNYGYTF.

The V call is TRBV6-1, the J call TRBJ1-3; no reliable D call. This CDR3 has 15 amino acids. With 5 bases removed from V and 0 bases from J, the gap between germline ends came to 11 bases. Germline V gene data show CDR1 as MNHNS and CDR2 as SASEGT. CDR3 DNA sequence: TGTGCCAGCAGTCCACGGTGGGACTCTGGAAACACCATATATTTT. This codes for CASSPRWDSGNTIYF.

J is TRBJ1-4 and V is TRBV7-9; TRBD1 might be the D (6 bases). Germline lookup yields CDR1 SEHNR and CDR2 FQNEAQ (reference sequence). The CDR3 is made up of 14 amino acids. Trimming shortened V by 4 bases and J by 6 bases, and 12 bases separated the two germline ends. CDR3 residues: CASSSQRGDEKLFF. CDR3 bases: TGTGCCAGCAGCTCCCAGAGGGGGGATGAAAAACTGTTTTTT. The variable domain in full, completed from reference TRBV7-9 and TRBJ1-4, reads DTGVSQNPRHKITKRGQNVTFRCDPISEHNRLYWYRQTLGQGPEFLTYFQNEAQLEKSRLLSDRFSAERPKGSFSTLEIQRTEQGDSAMYLCASSSQRGDEKLFFGSGTQLSVL.